The subject of this entry is one TCR beta chain. Its antigen remains unknown. The PCR made use of 60 Vbeta and 13 Jbeta primers. Profiling relied on immunoSEQ multiplex PCR, and the TCRdb table lists in-frame clones only, not all of them. The sample contains around 200,000 clones, 65% to 85% of which appear only once. This sample stems from a study of cytomegalovirus exposure and HLA in healthy donors. For the study at large: Among around 200 million T cells, an earlier analysis found 117 million unique TCR beta sequences. Most genotyped donors, 81% of roughly 400, had Caucasian-associated genetic ancestry.

The ends were cut back, 5 bases at V and 12 bases at J, with 17 bases in the middle. Germline values: CDR1 SGHTA, CDR2 FQGTGA. The CDR3 consists of 14 residues. Findings and caveats of the study: Among immune exposure information, only CMV serostatus was available. Published work reported that the classifier diagnosed cytomegalovirus status with high specificity and sensitivity.

This chain joins TRBV7-3 and TRBJ1-6; weak D call: TRBD1 (6 bases). The sequence derives from a woman between 18 and 30 years old in good health and CMV-seronegative. Input material: PBMCs. The CDR3 nucleotides are TGTGCCAGCAGCCCTCGGACAGACGGCGGACCCCTCCACTTT. Amino acids: CASSPRTDGGPLHF.